The 21 T cell receptor beta chains in this list originate from one sample, sequenced in a study of response to subunit inactivated influenza vaccine. TCRdb reprocessed the RT-PCR reads via MiXCR and lists one record per CDR3 protein. The repertoire holds 400,000 to 650,000 distinct CDR3 sequences, with approximately 6.9% as singletons. Sequencing used PBMCs from blood, obtained roughly 24 months after vaccination. The source of these receptors is a man aged 45 to 70 who received an inactivated influenza vaccine.

The V call is TRBV7-6, the J call TRBJ2-1, with 7 positions matching TRBD2. CDR3 length: 14 amino acids. Germline trimming cut 5 bases from V and 3 bases from J; bases unmatched to any gene: 4. The germline V gene encodes CDR1 SGHVS and CDR2 FNYEAQ. Written as DNA, the CDR3 is TGTGCCAGCAGCGGCCGGGGGGTCTACAATGAGCAGTTCTTC. Translation: CASSGRGVYNEQFF.

The sample holds many counts of this clonotype. The chain links TRBV7-6 to TRBJ1-4, with D unresolved. The CDR3 is 16 amino acids. The V gene lost 0 bases and the J gene lost 7 bases, with 15 bases spanning the gap. Looked up from germline, CDR1 is SGHVS and CDR2 is FNYEAQ. DNA for the CDR3: TGTGCCAGCAGCTTAGCTGCGGGCGGTGTTGGTGAAAAACTGTTTTTT. Amino acids: CASSLAAGGVGEKLFF.

The CDR3 bases are TGCAGTGCTAGCCTCCGCGTCTACGAGCAGTACTTC. Residues: CSASLRVYEQYF. The V gene is TRBV20-1, the J gene TRBJ2-7; unclear D gene. The germline V gene has CDR1 DFQATT and CDR2 SNEGSKA (reference sequence). The CDR3 loop spans 12 amino acids. Trimming removed 3 bases at V and 3 bases at J, with 9 bases between.

There are many counts of this clonotype. The rearrangement joins TRBV5-1 to TRBJ2-1; D may correspond to TRBD1 or TRBD2 (7 bases each). V lost 4 bases and J lost 9, with 14 bases in between. Germline lookup yields CDR1 SGHRS and CDR2 YFSETQ. The CDR3 is 13 residues long. The CDR3 nucleotides are TGCGCCAGCAGCAAAGACAGGGAGGGTGAGCAGTTCTTC. Translation: CASSKDREGEQFF.

Many counts were recorded for this clonotype. This chain connects TRBV24-1 to TRBJ2-2, with D maybe TRBD1 (6 bases). The V gene's germline CDR1 is KGHDR and CDR2 SFDVKD. The CDR3 contains 15 residues. V shed 5 bases and J shed 3 bases, with 12 bases lying between them. The CDR3 region is CATSGATGYTGELFF. Written as DNA, the CDR3 is TGTGCCACCAGTGGAGCAACAGGGTACACCGGGGAGCTGTTTTTT.

This chain uses TRBV5-1 with TRBJ1-5; D unclear. Germline V gives CDR1 SGHRS, CDR2 YFSETQ. CDR3 length: 14 residues. Trimming left V 0 bases short and J 2 bases short, with 6 bases between. Written as DNA, the CDR3 is TGCGCCAGCAGCTTGGTAAGCGGCAATCAGCCCCAGCATTTT. Amino acids: CASSLVSGNQPQHF.

The rearrangement links TRBV27 to TRBJ2-7, with 13 bases lining up with TRBD2. The V segment lost 6 bases and the J segment 2 bases; nucleotides outside the gene matches: 4. CDR3 length: 15 amino acids. Germline lookup yields CDR1 MNHEY and CDR2 SMNVEV (reference sequence). The CDR3 DNA sequence: TGTGCCAGCAGAGTACTAGCGGGAGGGACCTACGAGCAGTACTTC. Translating it yields CASRVLAGGTYEQYF.

The chain couples TRBV9 to TRBJ1-4, with D perhaps TRBD1 (5 bases). Germline CDR1 is SGDLS and CDR2 is YYNGEE. The CDR3 extends over 14 amino acids. V was trimmed by 4 bases and J by 4 bases, leaving 11 bases between them. The CDR3 reads CASSLTVSNEKLFF. CDR3 nucleotides: TGTGCCAGCAGCTTGACAGTTAGTAATGAAAAACTGTTTTTT.

The chain carries TRBV18 and TRBJ1-4; D gene unclear. With 0 bases removed from V and 4 bases from J, the gap between germline ends came to 12 bases. Per germline, CDR1 KGHSH and CDR2 LQKENI. The length of the CDR3 is 16 residues. Written as DNA, the CDR3 is TGTGCCAGCTCACCACCTGGGGTAGCCTTTAATGAAAAACTGTTTTTT. Translated: CASSPPGVAFNEKLFF.

This clonotype was found many times. This chain's CDR3 is CAWSVTGYEQYF. CDR3 in DNA: TGTGCCTGGAGTGTAACAGGCTACGAGCAGTACTTC. The chain uses TRBV30 and TRBJ2-7; possible D gene TRBD1, 5 bases. The CDR3 has 12 residues. In germline, CDR1 is GTSNPN, CDR2 SVGIG (reference sequence). Trimming took off 0 bases at V and 3 bases at J, with 6 bases between the two ends.

At least ten counts were recorded for this clonotype. The chain carries TRBV5-6 and TRBJ2-1; 10 bases agree with TRBD2. The CDR3 spans 16 residues. V gave up 4 bases and J gave up 6 bases; unmatched junction bases: 10. CDR1 SGHDT and CDR2 YYEEEE come from the germline V gene. CDR3 DNA sequence: TGTGCCAGCAGCAGCAGCGGGAGGGCCCTCATCAATGAGCAGTTCTTC. The encoded protein is CASSSSGRALINEQFF.

This chain joins TRBV24-1 and TRBJ2-7, with D maybe TRBD2 (6 bases). V was cut by 3 bases and J by 5 bases, with 16 bases left in between. Per the germline V gene, CDR1 is KGHDR and CDR2 is SFDVKD. CDR3 length: 15 amino acids. The CDR3 bases are TGTGCCACCAGTGATCCGGGACTCGTCGAGGACGAGCAGTACTTC. Translation: CATSDPGLVEDEQYF.

The chain links TRBV7-2 to TRBJ2-5; 8 bases line up with TRBD2. Germline assignment: CDR1 SGHTA and CDR2 FQGNSA. The CDR3 has 16 amino acids. The V gene end was trimmed by 6 bases and the J gene end by 5 bases; junction bases not matched to a gene: 14. In DNA form, the CDR3 reads TGTGCCAGCAGTAAGACCTTAGCGGGGTCTGGGGAGACCCAGTACTTC. This encodes CASSKTLAGSGETQYF.

On this clonotype: A read error may explain this, as a much larger clone is one base away. The CDR3 region is CASSLRSSGADVLTF. CDR3 nucleotides: TGTGCCAGCAGTTTAAGGTCCTCTGGGGCCGACGTCCTGACTTTC. The chain recombines TRBV12-3 or TRBV12-4 with TRBJ2-6, with D possibly TRBD1 on 5 matching bases. The CDR3 extends over 15 amino acids.

This clonotype showed up many times. V is TRBV20-1 and J is TRBJ2-5, with a possible D match to TRBD1 (5 bases). The V end was cut by 0 bases, the J end by 2 bases, with 13 bases between. The CDR3 runs to 15 residues. Germline values: CDR1 DFQATT, CDR2 SNEGSKA (reference sequence). The CDR3 sequence: CSARDLVGVQETQYF. Written as DNA, the CDR3 is TGCAGTGCTAGAGATTTAGTAGGGGTACAAGAGACCCAGTACTTC.

The chain recombines TRBV6-2 or TRBV6-3 with TRBJ1-4, with D uncertain. CDR1 is MNHEY, CDR2 SVGEGT, per germline. The CDR3 contains 15 residues. V gave up 6 bases and J gave up 7 bases, with 18 bases separating them. DNA of the CDR3: TGTGCCAGCAGAAACATCGGGCGAGCTGGTGAAAAACTGTTTTTT. Translating gives CASRNIGRAGEKLFF.

This clonotype was seen repeatedly, ten times or more. This sequence joins TRBV20-1 and TRBJ2-5; 8 nucleotides agree with TRBD2. Germline V gene lookup returns CDR1 DFQATT and CDR2 SNEGSKA (reference sequence). This CDR3 contains 15 residues. J was trimmed by 4 bases and V by 0 bases; bases with no gene match: 7. CDR3 DNA: TGCAGTGCTAGAGATACCGGGAGGGCCACAGAGACCCAGTACTTC. It codes for CSARDTGRATETQYF.

The sample holds a few counts of this clonotype. The chain has TRBV2 and TRBJ2-5, with a possible D match to TRBD1 (6 bases). Trimming stripped 3 bases from V and 1 base from J, with 12 bases between. The CDR3 loop spans 15 amino acids. CDR1 SNHLY and CDR2 FYNNEI come from the germline V gene. CDR3 loop: CASSEQGQTQETQYF. The CDR3 region has the DNA TGTGCCAGCAGTGAGCAAGGACAGACCCAAGAGACCCAGTACTTC.

This clonotype turned up a few times. V gene TRBV20-1 combines with J gene TRBJ2-7, with D possibly being TRBD2 (6 bases). Trimming stripped 5 bases from V and 3 bases from J, with 14 bases between. This CDR3 spans 13 amino acids. CDR1 and CDR2 from the germline V gene are DFQATT and SNEGSKA (reference sequence). The CDR3 spells CSAAGTYLYEQYF. As DNA, the CDR3 is TGCAGTGCTGCCGGGACTTACCTCTACGAGCAGTACTTC.

The rearrangement uses TRBV27 and TRBJ1-1, with 7 bases identical to TRBD1. CDR1 MNHEY and CDR2 SMNVEV come from the germline V gene (reference sequence). This CDR3 is built from 15 residues. J gave up 1 base and V 5 bases, and 7 bases lay outside the gene matches. CDR3 nucleotides: TGTGCCAGCAGTGTAAAGACAGGGTGGAACACTGAAGCTTTCTTT. Its protein product is CASSVKTGWNTEAFF.

The V gene is TRBV29-1, the J gene TRBJ2-5; 8 bases agree with TRBD2. The trim removed 4 bases at V and 4 bases at J, leaving 8 bases unmatched. The CDR3 runs 14 residues. Germline loops: CDR1 SQVTM, CDR2 ANQGSEA. CDR3 region: CSVAIGRAGETQYF. The CDR3 DNA sequence: TGCAGCGTTGCAATCGGGAGGGCCGGAGAGACCCAGTACTTC.